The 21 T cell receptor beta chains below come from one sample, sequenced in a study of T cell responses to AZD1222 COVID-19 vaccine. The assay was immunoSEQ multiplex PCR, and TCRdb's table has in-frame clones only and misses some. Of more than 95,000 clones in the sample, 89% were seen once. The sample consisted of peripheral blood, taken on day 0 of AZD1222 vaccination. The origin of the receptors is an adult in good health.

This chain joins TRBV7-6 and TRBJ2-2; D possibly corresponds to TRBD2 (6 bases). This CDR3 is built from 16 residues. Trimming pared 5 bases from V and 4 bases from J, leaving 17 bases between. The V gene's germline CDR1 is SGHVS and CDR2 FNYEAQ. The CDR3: CASSRMAGSTTGELFF. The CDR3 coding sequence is TGTGCCAGCAGCCGAATGGCGGGGTCGACCACCGGGGAGCTGTTTTTT. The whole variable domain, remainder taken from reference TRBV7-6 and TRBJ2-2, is GAGVSQSPRYKVTKRGQDVALRCDPISGHVSLYWYRQALGQGPEFLTYFNYEAQQDKSGLPNDRFSAERPEGSISTLTIQRTEQRDSAMYRCASSRMAGSTTGELFFGEGSRLTVL.

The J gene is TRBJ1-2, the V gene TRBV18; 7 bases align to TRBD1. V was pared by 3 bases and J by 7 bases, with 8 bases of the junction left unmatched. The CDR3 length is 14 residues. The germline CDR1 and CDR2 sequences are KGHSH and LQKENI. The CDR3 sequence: CASSPSDRVAGYTF. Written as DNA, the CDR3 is TGTGCCAGCTCACCGTCTGACAGGGTCGCTGGCTACACCTTC. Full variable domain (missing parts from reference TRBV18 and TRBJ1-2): NAGVMQNPRHLVRRRGQEARLRCSPMKGHSHVYWYRQLPEEGLKFMVYLQKENIIDESGMPKERFSAEFPKEGPSILRIQQVVRGDSAAYFCASSPSDRVAGYTFGSGTRLTVV.

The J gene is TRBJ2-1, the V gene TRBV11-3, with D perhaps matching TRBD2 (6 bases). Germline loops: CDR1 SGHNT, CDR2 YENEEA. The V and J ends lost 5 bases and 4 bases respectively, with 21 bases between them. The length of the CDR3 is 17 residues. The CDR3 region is CASSTSGLFGGYNEQFF. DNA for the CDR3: TGTGCCAGCAGCACTTCAGGACTATTTGGGGGGTACAATGAGCAGTTCTTC.

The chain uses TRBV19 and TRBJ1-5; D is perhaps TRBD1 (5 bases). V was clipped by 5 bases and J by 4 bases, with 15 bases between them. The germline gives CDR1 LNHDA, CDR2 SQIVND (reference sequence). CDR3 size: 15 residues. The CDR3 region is CASSPGVLTNQPQHF. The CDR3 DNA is TGTGCCAGTAGTCCGGGGGTCCTGACGAATCAGCCCCAGCATTTT.

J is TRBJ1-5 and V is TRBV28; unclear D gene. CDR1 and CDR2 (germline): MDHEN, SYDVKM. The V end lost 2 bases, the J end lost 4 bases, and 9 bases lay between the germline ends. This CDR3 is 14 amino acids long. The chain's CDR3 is CASSLLNGNQPQHF. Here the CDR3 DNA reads TGTGCCAGCAGTTTACTGAATGGGAATCAGCCCCAGCATTTT.

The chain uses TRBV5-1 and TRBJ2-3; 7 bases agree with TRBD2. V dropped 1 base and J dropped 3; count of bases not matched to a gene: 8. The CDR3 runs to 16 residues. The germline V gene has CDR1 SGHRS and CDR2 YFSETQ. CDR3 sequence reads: CASSLRSGGGTDTQYF. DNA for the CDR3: TGCGCCAGCAGCTTGCGGAGTGGCGGGGGAACAGATACGCAGTATTTT.

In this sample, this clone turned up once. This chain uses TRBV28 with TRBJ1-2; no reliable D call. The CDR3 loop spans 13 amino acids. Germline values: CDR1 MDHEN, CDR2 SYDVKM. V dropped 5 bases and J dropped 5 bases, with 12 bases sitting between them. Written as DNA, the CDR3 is TGTGCCAGCAGTCCCCCCCCGGGATATGGCTACACCTTC. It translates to CASSPPPGYGYTF.

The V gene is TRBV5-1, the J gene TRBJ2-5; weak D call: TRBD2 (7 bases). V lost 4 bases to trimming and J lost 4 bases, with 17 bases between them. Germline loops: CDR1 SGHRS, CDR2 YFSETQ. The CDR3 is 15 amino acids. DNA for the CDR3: TGCGCCAGCAGCCCCACCGCCGGGGGGCGAGAGACCCAGTACTTC. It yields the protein CASSPTAGGRETQYF.

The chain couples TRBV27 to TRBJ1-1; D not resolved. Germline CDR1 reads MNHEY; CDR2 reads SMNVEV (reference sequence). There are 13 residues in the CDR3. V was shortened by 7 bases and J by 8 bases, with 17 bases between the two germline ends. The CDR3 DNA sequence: TGTGCCAGCACCACGATGATCGGGATGGAAGCTTTCTTT. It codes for CASTTMIGMEAFF.

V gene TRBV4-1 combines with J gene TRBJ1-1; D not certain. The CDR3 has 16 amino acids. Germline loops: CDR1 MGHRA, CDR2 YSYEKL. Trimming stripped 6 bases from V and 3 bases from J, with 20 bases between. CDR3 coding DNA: TGCGCCAGCAGTCCCCGTCAGAGGATTAAGGACACTGAAGCTTTCTTT. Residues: CASSPRQRIKDTEAFF.

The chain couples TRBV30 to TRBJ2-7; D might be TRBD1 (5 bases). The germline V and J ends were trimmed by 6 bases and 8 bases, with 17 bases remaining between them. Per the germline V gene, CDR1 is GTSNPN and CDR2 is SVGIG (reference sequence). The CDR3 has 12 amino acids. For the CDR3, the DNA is TGTGCCTGCAGGGTTCACACCCGGAAGCAGTACTTC. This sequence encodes CACRVHTRKQYF.

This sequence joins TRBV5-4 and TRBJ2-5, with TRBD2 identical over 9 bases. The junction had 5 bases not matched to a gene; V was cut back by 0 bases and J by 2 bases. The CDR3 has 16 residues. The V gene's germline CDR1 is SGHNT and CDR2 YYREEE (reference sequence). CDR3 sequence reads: CASSLVAGAEQETQYF. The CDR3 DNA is TGTGCCAGCAGCTTGGTAGCGGGGGCAGAACAAGAGACCCAGTACTTC.

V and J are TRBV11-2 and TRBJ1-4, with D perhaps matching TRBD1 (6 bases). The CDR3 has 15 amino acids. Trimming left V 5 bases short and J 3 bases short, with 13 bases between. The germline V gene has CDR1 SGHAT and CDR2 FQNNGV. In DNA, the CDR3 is TGTGCCAGCAGCCCTGGGACAAGGCCTAATGAAAAACTGTTTTTT. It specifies CASSPGTRPNEKLFF.

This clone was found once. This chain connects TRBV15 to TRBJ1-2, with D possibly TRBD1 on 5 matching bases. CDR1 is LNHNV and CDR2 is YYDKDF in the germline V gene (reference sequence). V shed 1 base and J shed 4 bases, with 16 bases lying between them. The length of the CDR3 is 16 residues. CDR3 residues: CATSRAGGASGYGYTF. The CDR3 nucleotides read TGTGCCACCAGCAGAGCGGGGGGTGCTTCCGGCTATGGCTACACCTTC.

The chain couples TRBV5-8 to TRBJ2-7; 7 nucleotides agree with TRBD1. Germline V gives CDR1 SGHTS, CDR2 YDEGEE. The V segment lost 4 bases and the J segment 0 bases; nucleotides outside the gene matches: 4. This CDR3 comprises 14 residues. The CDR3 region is CASSVRDSSYEQYF. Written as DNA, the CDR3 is TGTGCCAGCAGCGTCCGGGACAGCTCCTACGAGCAGTACTTC.

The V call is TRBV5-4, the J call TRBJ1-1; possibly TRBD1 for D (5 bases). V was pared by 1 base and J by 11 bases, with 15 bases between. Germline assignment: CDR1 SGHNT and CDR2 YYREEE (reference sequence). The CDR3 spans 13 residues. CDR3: CASSLRGERTAFF. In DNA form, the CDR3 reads TGTGCCAGCAGCTTGCGAGGGGAGAGGACGGCTTTCTTT.

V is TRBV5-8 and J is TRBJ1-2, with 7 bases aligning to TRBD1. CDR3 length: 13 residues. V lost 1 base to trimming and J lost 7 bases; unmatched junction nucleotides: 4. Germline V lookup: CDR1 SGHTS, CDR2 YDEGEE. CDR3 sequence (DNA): TGTGCCAGCAGCTTGACAGGGGCTGTTGGCTACACCTTC. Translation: CASSLTGAVGYTF.

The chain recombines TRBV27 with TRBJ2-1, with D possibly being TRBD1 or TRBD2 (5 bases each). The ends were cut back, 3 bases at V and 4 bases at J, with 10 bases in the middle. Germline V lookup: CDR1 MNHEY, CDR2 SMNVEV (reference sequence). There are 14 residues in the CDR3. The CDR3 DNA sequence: TGTGCCAGCAGTTTTTGGGGCGGGTACAATGAGCAGTTCTTC. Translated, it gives CASSFWGGYNEQFF.

This CDR3 is CASSSPGPSGGRAFF. The CDR3 region has the DNA TGTGCCAGCAGCTCACCGGGTCCCTCTGGGGGAAGAGCTTTCTTT. J is TRBJ1-1 and V is TRBV9, with TRBD1 as a possible D gene (5 bases). Per the germline V gene, CDR1 is SGDLS and CDR2 is YYNGEE. V lost 4 bases, J lost 10 bases, and 23 bases lay in between. This CDR3 has 15 amino acids.

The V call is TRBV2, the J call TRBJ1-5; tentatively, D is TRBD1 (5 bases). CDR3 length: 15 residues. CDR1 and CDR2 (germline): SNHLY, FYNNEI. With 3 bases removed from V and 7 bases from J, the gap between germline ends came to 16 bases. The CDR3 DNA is TGTGCCAGCAGTGATGGGACCTCGAGGGACCAGCCCCAGCATTTT. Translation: CASSDGTSRDQPQHF.

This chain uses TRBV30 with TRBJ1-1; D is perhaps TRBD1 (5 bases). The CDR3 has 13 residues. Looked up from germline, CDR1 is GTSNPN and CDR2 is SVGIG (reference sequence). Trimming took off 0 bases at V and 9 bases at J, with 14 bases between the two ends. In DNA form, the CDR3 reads TGTGCCTGGAGTGTACAGGACGGCTCTAAAGCTTTCTTT. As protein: CAWSVQDGSKAFF.